The sequence of this T cell receptor beta chain was determined in a study of blood T cell repertoires in COVID-19 (dated by TCRdb to the early 2020s). Concerning the study at large: Samples covering the acute and convalescent phases of COVID-19 were provided by collaborators in the United States, Italy and Spain. The material from the prospective study consisted of cDNA or gDNA derived from T cells, B-cell-depleted T cells, or PBMCs. Subjects who had been exposed to COVID-19, were actively infected with it, or had recovered from it provided the deeply sampled blood TCRbeta repertoires that made up the dataset. A freely available public database, intended as a resource for researchers studying the immune response to SARS-CoV-2, is where the repertoires were released. The samples were drawn from the first 160 participants of the ongoing ImmuneRACE study and from 1,254 subjects provided by 6 global collaborators. The sample metadata nearly always contained a de-identified subject ID, COVID-19 status, age in years and sex. Where available, HLA class I and class II types were obtained from metadata supplied by the sample provider rather than from assay-based typing.

Notes on this clone: Its antigen is not yet known. No much larger clone is present one base from it, and per-base qualities are unavailable.

Measured from the cysteine to the phenylalanine, the CDR3 is 16 residues long. The read is trimmed to its CDR3 DNA, 48 bases read in frame from base 1. The germline V gene specifies MGHRA as CDR1 and YSYEKL as CDR2. Germline trimming amounts to 4 bases on V and 8 bases on J, with 12 as the count of junction bases outside the gene matches. Collaborating institutions collected whole blood in K2EDTA tubes following their own protocols. Collaborator samples were shipped for TCRbeta analysis as frozen whole blood, isolated PBMCs, or DNA extracted from either sample type. TCRbeta CDR3 regions were amplified from genomic DNA using the immunoSEQ Assay, a bias-controlled multiplex PCR. In the original analysis: The number of nucleated cells in each sample was estimated by amplification of reference gene primers within the assay. To quantify the absolute abundance of each unique TCRbeta CDR3 rearrangement, sequence reads were collapsed and filtered. For each sample, productive Simpson clonality was calculated as the square root of Simpson's diversity index over productive rearrangements. TCRdb provides this immuneACCESS table in a form limited to in-frame rearrangements. Some clones are lacking; in checked studies, under half of them reflect an unresolved V gene, and why the rest are absent is not known. V, J and clone size were drawn from that table, and D and trimming were deduced from the DNA. The sample table contains about 360,000 clones; only one count was recorded for about 87% of them. 2.5% to 3.5% of the sample is taken by the ten largest.

Summary of the overall study and its limitations: The amount of clinical and demographic metadata varied by source and participant and was provided uncurated.

The clonotype comes from a human donor in a cohort sampled during active COVID-19. Sequenced material: peripheral blood. The sequence joins TRBV4-1 to TRBJ2-1, with 9 bases in between that match TRBD1. The CDR3 sequence is CASSRTGTGQGDEQFF. The DNA reads as follows: TGCGCCAGCAGCCGCACCGGGACAGGGCAAGGCGATGAGCAGTTCTTC.